A single sample is the source of the 13 T cell receptor beta chains below, sequenced in a study of CD8 T cells in ankylosing spondylitis. One entry per CDR3 protein results from TCRdb running MiXCR on the 5' RACE reads. The sample contains about 360,000 distinct CDR3 sequences, 20% to 25% of which appear only once. The sample was blood, either unsorted or a sorted T cell fraction (not recorded which). These receptors were taken from a male donor with ankylosing spondylitis or in good health (not recorded which).

The V call is TRBV15, the J call TRBJ2-7; TRBD1 matches at 7 bases. This CDR3 contains 13 residues. CDR1 is LNHNV and CDR2 is YYDKDF in the germline V gene (reference sequence). V dropped 7 bases and J dropped 5; count of bases not matched to a gene: 8. The CDR3 region is CATKPGQSNEQYF. The CDR3 DNA reads as TGTGCCACCAAGCCGGGACAGTCCAACGAGCAGTACTTC.

V and J are TRBV12-3 or TRBV12-4 and TRBJ2-2; D remains unclear. V was clipped by 4 bases and J by 2 bases, with 14 bases between them. CDR3 length: 16 residues. CDR3 loop: CASSSPLQVNTGELFF. In nucleotides, the CDR3 is TGTGCCAGCAGTTCCCCTCTCCAGGTTAACACCGGGGAGCTGTTTTTT.

This sequence joins TRBV29-1 and TRBJ2-7; the D is unclear. V lost 7 bases and J 2 bases, leaving 9 bases between the germline ends. Germline V gene lookup returns CDR1 SQVTM and CDR2 ANQGSEA. CDR3 size: 11 residues. CDR3 DNA: TGCAGCGCTGACACGGCCTACGAGCAGTACTTC. Translating gives CSADTAYEQYF.

This clonotype has just a few counts. The chain combines TRBV10-1 with TRBJ2-7; D is perhaps TRBD1 or TRBD2 (7 bases each). This CDR3 is built from 16 residues. CDR1 and CDR2 (germline): WNHNN, SYGVQD (reference sequence). Trimming left V 4 bases short and J 2 bases short, with 18 bases between. CDR3 residues: CASSAYQGGGPYEQYF. The DNA of the CDR3 is TGCGCCAGCAGTGCCTACCAGGGAGGGGGCCCCTACGAGCAGTACTTC.

V usage is TRBV10-3 and J usage is TRBJ2-7, with 10 bases matching TRBD2. After removal of 4 bases from V and 4 bases from J, the junction contained 4 bases not matched to a gene. The germline V gene encodes CDR1 ENHRY and CDR2 SYGVKD. The CDR3 runs to 14 residues. CDR3: CAISVAGGLYEQYF. CDR3 bases: TGTGCCATCAGTGTAGCGGGGGGTCTTTACGAGCAGTACTTC.

This clonotype occurred a few times. The chain joins TRBV27 to TRBJ2-7; 7 bases are a match to TRBD2. V was pared by 6 bases and J by 3 bases, with 8 bases of the junction left unmatched. The V gene's germline CDR1 is MNHEY and CDR2 SMNVEV (reference sequence). CDR3 size: 14 residues. The CDR3 loop is CASSPRAGVYEQYF. In nucleotides, the CDR3 is TGTGCCAGCAGCCCCCGGGCGGGGGTCTACGAGCAGTACTTC.

The V gene is TRBV2, the J gene TRBJ2-3; TRBD2 is a possible D gene (6 bases). V lost 3 bases to trimming and J lost 1 base, with 14 bases between them. Germline loops: CDR1 SNHLY, CDR2 FYNNEI. This CDR3 is built from 16 residues. The CDR3 loop is CASSDWGDGGTDTQYF. The CDR3 DNA reads as TGTGCCAGCAGTGATTGGGGGGATGGCGGCACAGATACGCAGTATTTT.

V and J are TRBV12-3 or TRBV12-4 and TRBJ2-1; no definite D call. Deletions cut 5 bases from V and 5 bases from J, with 10 bases between. The CDR3 totals 13 residues. CDR3 loop: CASSRDPDNEQFF. The CDR3 region has the DNA TGTGCCAGCAGTCGTGACCCTGACAATGAGCAGTTCTTC.

The J gene is TRBJ1-2, the V gene TRBV4-1; D is undetermined. The CDR3 runs to 15 residues. The V gene's germline CDR1 is MGHRA and CDR2 YSYEKL. V lost 1 base and J lost 8, with 17 bases in between. The CDR3, as DNA: TGCGCCAGCAGCCAAGTATTCGGGCGTCCAGAGGGCTACACCTTC. It is translated as CASSQVFGRPEGYTF.

This clonotype appeared a few times. This chain links TRBV6-4 with TRBJ2-3; tentatively, D is TRBD1 (6 bases). V gave up 3 bases and J gave up 0 bases, with 7 bases separating them. This CDR3 region has 14 residues. The germline V gene has CDR1 MRHNA and CDR2 SNTAGT. The chain's CDR3 is CASSEGHSTDTQYF. CDR3 nucleotides: TGTGCCAGCAGTGAGGGACATAGCACAGATACGCAGTATTTT.

The genes are TRBV12-3 or TRBV12-4 and TRBJ2-7, with 16 bases aligning to TRBD2. The CDR3 has 16 amino acids. V was pared by 6 bases and J by 2 bases, with 4 bases of the junction left unmatched. CDR3 bases: TGTGCCAGCAGCACCGGGACTAGCGGGGGGGCCTACGAGCAGTACTTC. Protein product: CASSTGTSGGAYEQYF.

This rearrangement joins TRBV7-8 to TRBJ2-3; no clear D gene. The germline V and J ends were trimmed by 1 base and 4 bases, with 18 bases remaining between them. CDR1 and CDR2 from the germline V gene are SGHVS and FQNEAQ. This CDR3 contains 17 residues. This CDR3 is CASSLDPRVPVPDTQYF. The CDR3 DNA reads TGTGCCAGCAGCTTAGACCCCCGGGTCCCTGTGCCAGATACGCAGTATTTT.

In this sample, this clonotype turned up a few times. The chain couples TRBV7-8 to TRBJ2-7, with D possibly being TRBD1 or TRBD2 (5 bases each). V was pared by 5 bases and J by 0 bases, with 17 bases between. The CDR3 contains 16 residues. Germline assignment: CDR1 SGHVS and CDR2 FQNEAQ. CDR3 protein: CASSPTGGEASYEQYF. The CDR3 DNA follows: TGTGCCAGCAGCCCAACAGGAGGTGAAGCCTCCTACGAGCAGTACTTC. The full variable domain, its missing parts supplied by reference TRBV7-8 and TRBJ2-7, is GAGVSQSPRYKVAKRGQDVALRCDPISGHVSLFWYQQALGQGPEFLTYFQNEAQLDKSGLPSDRFFAERPEGSVSTLKIQRTQQEDSAVYLCASSPTGGEASYEQYFGPGTRLTVT.